The clone carrying this T cell receptor beta chain was recorded many times. Its antigen is currently unknown. V shed 3 bases and J 8 bases; nucleotides not matched to a gene: 9. Germline assignment: CDR1 SGHRS and CDR2 YFSETQ. The CDR3 consists of 15 residues. The record originates from a study of CD8 T cells in ankylosing spondylitis. General study results and limits: As reported, disease-linked clones showed significant enrichment in matched ankylosing spondylitis synovial fluid. Some motif variants had been reported before (in reactive arthritis synovial fluid and blood). Roughly eight highly homologous variants formed a TCR beta motif that appeared characteristic of ankylosing spondylitis blood.

Molecular-barcoded quantitative 5'-RACE produced these TCR beta libraries. From the 5' RACE reads, TCRdb called clonotypes with MiXCR, one entry per CDR3 protein. In the table there are about 44,000 distinct CDR3 sequences, approximately 9.9% of which are singletons. The clonotype originates from a male donor with ankylosing spondylitis or in good health (not recorded which). The specimen sequenced was blood, either unsorted or a sorted T cell fraction (not recorded which). V gene TRBV5-1 combines with J gene TRBJ2-4; 9 bases align to TRBD2. The DNA for the CDR3 is TGCGCCAGCAGCTGGGCGGGAGGGGCTGTGGACATTCAGTACTTC. Protein product: CASSWAGGAVDIQYF.